Listed below are T cell receptor beta chains from one sample, sequenced in a study of patients and donors after allogeneic stem cell transplantation. TCRdb re-called the RT-PCR reads through MiXCR, storing one row per CDR3 protein. The sample has roughly 940,000 distinct CDR3 sequences; more than 15% are singletons. Sequenced: blood, either unsorted or a sorted T cell fraction (not recorded which). The receptors stem from a human donor who was either an allogeneic HSCT recipient or a stem cell or donor lymphocyte infusion donor (not recorded which). It is not recorded whose cells these are; they may come from a transplant donor. CDR3s include the opening cysteine and the closing phenylalanine or tryptophan. Each record gives: J gene, D gene, clone size, V gene, CDR3 DNA, CDR3 protein. D genes are given only for firm matches. Clone size, where shown, is once, few, many, or a class for clones that have expanded.

j_call: TRBJ2-4; d_call: NA; clone_size: few; v_call: TRBV7-9; cdr3_nt: TGTGCCAGCAGCTATTATTTAGGAGGCATAGCCAAAAACATTCAGTACTTC; cdr3_aa: CASSYYLGGIAKNIQYF
j_call: TRBJ2-1; d_call: TRBD2; clone_size: NA; v_call: TRBV4-2; cdr3_nt: TGTGCCAGCAGCCAAGTAATGACTAGCGGGCGCCCTGCACCGCATGAGCAGTTCTTC; cdr3_aa: CASSQVMTSGRPAPHEQFF
j_call: TRBJ1-2; d_call: NA; clone_size: few; v_call: TRBV5-5; cdr3_nt: TGTGCCAGCAGCTCGACTCAAGGTGGGCGCTACACCTTC; cdr3_aa: CASSSTQGGRYTF
j_call: TRBJ2-5; d_call: NA; clone_size: NA; v_call: TRBV20-1; cdr3_nt: TGCAGTGCTAGGAGGGGCGGAGGGCCCCAAGAGACCCAGTACTTC; cdr3_aa: CSARRGGGPQETQYF
j_call: TRBJ2-5; d_call: TRBD2; clone_size: NA; v_call: TRBV12-3/TRBV12-4; cdr3_nt: TGTGCCAGCAGCCGCGGGGGGGGCGAGGAGACCCAGTACTTC; cdr3_aa: CASSRGGGEETQYF
j_call: TRBJ2-5; d_call: TRBD2; clone_size: NA; v_call: TRBV10-3; cdr3_nt: TGTGCCATCAGTGAGTCGAGTGGGACTAGCGGCTCCCAAGAGACCCAGTACTTC; cdr3_aa: CAISESSGTSGSQETQYF
j_call: TRBJ2-5; d_call: TRBD2; clone_size: NA; v_call: TRBV3-1; cdr3_nt: TGTGCCAGCAGCCAAGTCTCTTCAGCGGGGGGCAGAGAGACCCAGTACTTC; cdr3_aa: CASSQVSSAGGRETQYF
j_call: TRBJ1-5; d_call: NA; clone_size: few; v_call: TRBV12-3/TRBV12-4; cdr3_nt: TGTGCCAGCAGTTTAGGGGGGGCCGACAATCAGCCCCAGCATTTT; cdr3_aa: CASSLGGADNQPQHF
j_call: TRBJ1-2; d_call: NA; clone_size: many; v_call: TRBV5-6; cdr3_nt: TGTGCCAGCAGCTTCCGAAGGTCAGGGGTTGGCTATGGCTACACCTTC; cdr3_aa: CASSFRRSGVGYGYTF
j_call: TRBJ2-1; d_call: NA; clone_size: NA; v_call: TRBV4-2; cdr3_nt: TGTGCCAGCAGCCTCCCGAGGGCCGATGAGCAGTTCTTC; cdr3_aa: CASSLPRADEQFF
j_call: TRBJ2-7; d_call: NA; clone_size: few; v_call: TRBV20-1; cdr3_nt: TGCAGTGCCATTCCCAGGGTTTGGCTATCCTACGAGCAGTACTTC; cdr3_aa: CSAIPRVWLSYEQYF